This TCR beta chain was sequenced for a study of shared clonotypes between healthy human individuals. Findings and caveats of the study: The study found approximately 5% of naive CD4 clonotypes shared across a few donors. It was the few donors that limited the genetic and exposure-history diversity represented.

The length of the CDR3 is 15 residues. Germline V gene sequence: CDR1 SEHNR, CDR2 FQNEAQ (reference sequence). V dropped 1 base and J dropped 3 bases, with 9 bases sitting between them. About this clone: The antigen is undetermined.

The run depth of the assay was deep. The method was immunoSEQ multiplex PCR; TCRdb's version includes in-frame clones alone and lacks a portion of them. The sample holds a few hundred thousand clones; 97% are singletons and the top ten take about 0.06%. All the donors were Caucasian adults who lived in Nashville, Tennessee. This rearrangement joins TRBV7-9 to TRBJ1-4, with D unclear. The receptor's source is a woman in her twenties or thirties in good health. The sample taken for sequencing was naive CD4+ T cells sorted from blood. The subset is: CD45RA+ positively selected. CDR3 loop: CASSLVGIANEKLFF. CDR3 nucleotide sequence: TGTGCCAGCAGCTTAGTGGGAATTGCTAATGAAAAACTGTTTTTT.